Listed below are T cell receptor beta chains from one sample, sequenced in a study of T cells in Graves' hyperthyroidism and ophthalmopathy. A single record per CDR3 protein comes from TCRdb applying MiXCR to the multiplex PCR reads. This sample yields hundreds of thousands of distinct CDR3 sequences, of which 45% are seen a single time; about 7.2% belongs to the top ten. Specimen: peripheral blood or thyroid tissue (not recorded which). The receptors here all came from an adult man with Graves' disease, either hyperthyroidism or ophthalmopathy (not recorded which). CDR3s include the opening cysteine and the closing phenylalanine or tryptophan. D genes are given only for firm matches. Clone sizes are given selectively: once, few, many, or a class where the clone is expanded.

d_call j_call clone_size v_call cdr3_nt cdr3_aa
- TRBJ2-7 - TRBV2 TGTGCCAGCAGCCAAGGTGCGACGGGGGCTGAAGACGAGCAGTACTTC CASSQGATGAEDEQYF
TRBD1 TRBJ1-6 few TRBV7-8 TGTGCCAGCAGCTTACTTGACAGGGTTGGTTCACCCCTCCACTTT CASSLLDRVGSPLHF
TRBD1 TRBJ1-1 - TRBV20-1 TGCAGTGCTAGCGGGACAGGGGGGAACACTGAAGCTTTCTTT CSASGTGGNTEAFF
- TRBJ1-5 many TRBV7-9 TGTGCCAGCGGCTATCTAAATCAGCCCCAGCATTTT CASGYLNQPQHF
TRBD2 TRBJ2-2 - TRBV29-1 TGCAGCGTCCCCACAATTAGCGGGGTTGGCACCGGGGAGCTGCTTTTT CSVPTISGVGTGELLF
- TRBJ1-5 - TRBV19 TGTGCCAGTAGTATAAATCAGCCCCAGCATTTT CASSINQPQHF
- TRBJ1-6 many TRBV12-3/TRBV12-4 TGTGCCAGCAGCGGGTGGGGTTCACCCCTCCACTTT CASSGWGSPLHF
- TRBJ1-3 many TRBV2 TGTGCCAGCAGACAGGGACCTGGAAACACCATATATTTT CASRQGPGNTIYF
TRBD2 TRBJ2-7 - TRBV20-1 TGCAGTGCTCTATCCCCCCTGACTAGCGGGAGCGGCTACGAGCAGTACTTC CSALSPLTSGSGYEQYF
- TRBJ2-6 - TRBV7-2 TGTGCCAGCAGCTTAGTTGGCACCGGCGGATTTAGTGGGGCCAACGTCCTGACTTTC CASSLVGTGGFSGANVLTF
- TRBJ2-7 - TRBV6-6 TGTGCCAGCAGTGAGGGGTTTGGGGCCTACGAGCAGTACTTC CASSEGFGAYEQYF
- TRBJ1-5 - TRBV5-1 TGCGCCAGCAGCCCTGACAGCCCCGGATGGCCCCAGCATTTT CASSPDSPGWPQHF
- TRBJ1-6 - TRBV7-9 TGTGCCAGCAGCCAATCAGGGTCACCCCTCCACTTT CASSQSGSPLHF
- TRBJ2-7 - TRBV7-6 TGTGCCAGCAGCTCCCCCCGCGGGACTTTC CASSSPRGTF
- TRBJ1-1 - TRBV7-6 TGTGCCAGCAGCCAAGAAAGCCCCTCAAGAACTGAAGCTTTCTTT CASSQESPSRTEAFF
TRBD1 TRBJ1-5 few TRBV12-3/TRBV12-4 TGTGCCAGCAGCTGGACAGGGACTGATCAGCCCCAGCATTTT CASSWTGTDQPQHF